This T cell receptor (beta chain) was identified in a study of shared clonotypes between healthy human individuals. As for the study in general: In total, the donors were a couple of women and a few men aged 18 to 49.

Generated by immunoSEQ multiplex PCR, the TCRdb table keeps only in-frame clones and is missing some. The table shows 2.5 million or so clones, with around 94% occurring only once. CD4+ cell separation produced CD45RA+ naive and CD45RA-negative memory subsets. This CDR3 spans 15 amino acids. Germline CDR1 and CDR2: SGHTA and FQGNSA. The trim removed 5 bases at V and 2 bases at J, leaving 6 bases unmatched. The chain is built from TRBV7-2 and TRBJ2-1; 7 bases fit TRBD2. Sequenced sample: naive CD4+ T cells sorted from blood. Subset of the sample: CD45RA+ positively selected. The TCR sequence derives from a young man in good health. CDR3 region: CASSRGGTAYNEQFF. In DNA form, the CDR3 reads TGTGCCAGCAGCCGCGGGGGAACTGCCTACAATGAGCAGTTCTTC.